Presented here are 16 T cell receptor beta chains from one specimen sequenced in a study of cytomegalovirus exposure and HLA in healthy donors. PCR involved 60 Vbeta and 13 Jbeta primers. Only in-frame clones appear in the TCRdb table, and some are missing; sequencing was by immunoSEQ multiplex PCR. Its clone listing holds 65,000 to 85,000 clones. The sequencing sample was made of PBMCs. The receptors were sampled from a woman in her twenties or thirties in good health and CMV-seronegative.

The chain couples TRBV5-1 to TRBJ2-7; TRBD1 might be the D (6 bases). The germline V gene has CDR1 SGHRS and CDR2 YFSETQ. The CDR3 totals 12 residues. The V end was cut by 4 bases, the J end by 3 bases, with 8 bases between. This chain's CDR3 is CASSLTGYEQYF. The CDR3 DNA reads as TGCGCCAGCAGCCTGACAGGCTACGAGCAGTACTTC.

The chain recombines TRBV5-1 with TRBJ2-1; 7 bases line up with TRBD1. The junction had 4 bases not matched to a gene; V was cut back by 3 bases and J by 4 bases. The CDR3 is 14 residues long. Looked up from germline, CDR1 is SGHRS and CDR2 is YFSETQ. The CDR3 protein is CASSYQGEYNEQFF. The CDR3 region has the DNA TGCGCCAGCAGCTACCAGGGGGAGTACAATGAGCAGTTCTTC.

The CDR3 bases are TGTGCCAGCAGCCAAGTCGGCGGGGGCGTTGACAATGAGCAGTTCTTC. This translates into CASSQVGGGVDNEQFF. The V and J genes are TRBV4-2 and TRBJ2-1, with D perhaps matching TRBD2 (7 bases). Trimming removed 1 base from V and 5 bases from J, with 15 bases in between. CDR3 length equals 16 residues. CDR1 and CDR2 (germline): LGHNA, YNFKEQ.

The chain is built from TRBV6-1 and TRBJ2-7, with TRBD1 matching 8 bases. The CDR3 sequence is 14 residues long. Germline trimming cut 7 bases from V and 5 bases from J; bases unmatched to any gene: 10. Germline values: CDR1 MNHNS, CDR2 SASEGT. The CDR3 nucleotides read TGTGCCAGCATTCGCGGACAGGGTACCGACGAGCAGTACTTC. Amino acids: CASIRGQGTDEQYF.

About this clone: An end of the junction does not agree with germline; a read error may underlie this. The J gene is TRBJ2-7, the V gene TRBV5-8, with 7 positions matching TRBD2. Germline V gene lookup returns CDR1 SGHTS and CDR2 YDEGEE. This CDR3 is 14 amino acids long. CDR3 sequence (DNA): TGTGCCAGCAGCCAGGGACTAACCTCCAACGAGCAGTACTTC. It encodes CASSQGLTSNEQYF.

The V and J genes are TRBV15 and TRBJ2-7, with D maybe TRBD2 (6 bases). The CDR3 loop spans 15 amino acids. Germline V gene data show CDR1 as LNHNV and CDR2 as YYDKDF (reference sequence). V was cut by 0 bases and J by 4 bases, with 13 bases left in between. For the CDR3, the DNA is TGTGCCACCAGCAGAGATGCGGCGGGGCGGTACGAGCAGTACTTC. Translated, it gives CATSRDAAGRYEQYF. Looking up the rest from reference TRBV15 and TRBJ2-7 gives the full variable domain: DAMVIQNPRYQVTQFGKPVTLSCSQTLNHNVMYWYQQKSSQAPKLLFHYYDKDFNNEADTPDNFQSRRPNTSFCFLDIRSPGLGDTAMYLCATSRDAAGRYEQYFGPGTRLTVT.

The J gene is TRBJ2-6, the V gene TRBV5-4; D not certain. V was cut by 4 bases and J by 0 bases, with 2 bases left in between. This CDR3 contains 13 residues. The V gene's germline CDR1 is SGHNT and CDR2 YYREEE (reference sequence). This chain's CDR3 is CASSLSGANVLTF. The CDR3 region has the DNA TGTGCCAGCAGCCTCTCTGGGGCCAACGTCCTGACTTTC.

This chain connects TRBV9 to TRBJ1-6, with D possibly being TRBD1 (6 bases). The CDR3 runs to 15 residues. CDR1 is SGDLS, CDR2 YYNGEE, per germline. Trimming left V 1 base short and J 7 bases short, with 12 bases between. The CDR3 bases are TGTGCCAGCAGCGTACAGGGGCTTCCCAATTCACCCCTCCACTTT. Translation gives CASSVQGLPNSPLHF.

The chain links TRBV18 to TRBJ2-1; D call uncertain. Trimming removed 1 base from V and 5 bases from J, with 6 bases in between. The CDR3 runs 13 residues. Germline V CDR1 and CDR2: KGHSH, LQKENI. CDR3: CASSPLLDNEQFF. The CDR3 DNA sequence: TGTGCCAGCTCACCACTACTGGACAATGAGCAGTTCTTC.

The V gene is TRBV7-9, the J gene TRBJ1-1; unclear D gene. In germline, CDR1 is SEHNR, CDR2 FQNEAQ (reference sequence). The CDR3 consists of 13 residues. Trimming took 3 bases from V and 4 from J, leaving 9 bases between them. CDR3 sequence reads: CASSFGGGTEAFF. For the CDR3, the DNA is TGTGCCAGCAGCTTCGGCGGAGGCACTGAAGCTTTCTTT. Complete variable domain (other parts from reference TRBV7-9 and TRBJ1-1): DTGVSQNPRHKITKRGQNVTFRCDPISEHNRLYWYRQTLGQGPEFLTYFQNEAQLEKSRLLSDRFSAERPKGSFSTLEIQRTEQGDSAMYLCASSFGGGTEAFFGQGTRLTVV.

The chain employs TRBV5-1 and TRBJ1-1, with a possible D match to TRBD1 (6 bases). There are 13 residues in the CDR3. Trimming stripped 2 bases from V and 4 bases from J, with 9 bases between. Germline V gene data show CDR1 as SGHRS and CDR2 as YFSETQ. CDR3 nucleotide sequence: TGCGCCAGCAGCTTCGTAGGGGGCACTGAAGCTTTCTTT. It codes for CASSFVGGTEAFF.

The rearrangement joins TRBV7-3 to TRBJ2-5, with 9 bases lining up with TRBD1. Germline CDR1 and CDR2: SGHTA and FQGTGA. The CDR3 extends over 13 amino acids. J was trimmed by 9 bases and V by 5 bases; bases with no gene match: 7. CDR3 sequence: CASSRTGEGAQYF. Written as DNA, the CDR3 is TGTGCCAGCAGCCGGACAGGGGAGGGAGCCCAGTACTTC.

The chain carries TRBV6-1 and TRBJ1-1; 7 bases fit TRBD1. This CDR3 region has 14 residues. Per the germline V gene, CDR1 is MNHNS and CDR2 is SASEGT. J gave up 1 base and V 6 bases, and 5 bases lay outside the gene matches. As DNA, the CDR3 is TGTGCCAGCAGGAGGACAGGCCGGAACACTGAAGCTTTCTTT. Amino acid sequence: CASRRTGRNTEAFF.

In DNA form, the CDR3 reads TGCGCCAGCAGCTTGGCCCGGGAGGGACCCCATGCGCAGTATTTT. Its translation: CASSLAREGPHAQYF. V gene TRBV5-1 combines with J gene TRBJ2-3, with TRBD2 matching 8 bases. Germline-derived CDR1 and CDR2 are SGHRS and YFSETQ. This CDR3 spans 15 amino acids. Trimming removed 0 bases from V and 10 bases from J; junction bases left unmatched: 10.

The rearrangement joins TRBV4-3 to TRBJ1-1; 7 bases map to TRBD1. Germline V gene lookup returns CDR1 LGHNA and CDR2 YSLEER. Germline trimming cut 2 bases from V and 1 base from J; bases unmatched to any gene: 4. The CDR3 runs to 15 residues. The CDR3 bases are TGCGCCAGCAGCCAAACCGGGACAGCGAACACTGAAGCTTTCTTT. This codes for CASSQTGTANTEAFF.

The V call is TRBV28, the J call TRBJ1-5, with D maybe TRBD1 (5 bases). The CDR3 spans 15 residues. Trimming left V 3 bases short and J 3 bases short, with 12 bases between. Germline V gene data show CDR1 as MDHEN and CDR2 as SYDVKM. The CDR3 protein is CASSFGGVDNQPQHF. In nucleotides, the CDR3 is TGTGCCAGCAGTTTCGGGGGGGTTGACAATCAGCCCCAGCATTTT.